This is a list of T cell receptor beta chains from one sample in a study of cytomegalovirus exposure and HLA in healthy donors. Data came from immunoSEQ multiplex PCR; TCRdb stores just in-frame clones and leaves some out. In the table there are fewer than 200,000 clones, 70% to 80% of which are singletons. Sequencing used PBMCs. These receptors all stem from a man aged 25 to 40 in good health and CMV-seropositive. CDR3s include the opening cysteine and the closing phenylalanine or tryptophan. A D gene is named only where the DNA matches it firmly.

V gene: TRBV4-3; J gene: TRBJ1-1; D gene: TRBD1; CDR3 protein: CASSQGQGDPEAFF; CDR3 DNA: TGCGCCAGCAGCCAAGGCCAGGGGGATCCTGAAGCTTTCTTT
V gene: TRBV30; J gene: TRBJ2-5; D gene: TRBD2; CDR3 protein: CAWSSGGWETQYF; CDR3 DNA: TGTGCCTGGAGCAGCGGGGGGTGGGAGACCCAGTACTTC
V gene: TRBV11-2; J gene: TRBJ1-1; D gene: -; CDR3 protein: CASSLDRETEAFF; CDR3 DNA: TGTGCCAGCAGCTTAGATAGGGAGACTGAAGCTTTCTTT
V gene: TRBV4-1; J gene: TRBJ2-3; D gene: -; CDR3 protein: CASSQDLTHGTDTQYF; CDR3 DNA: TGCGCCAGCAGCCAAGATCTCACTCATGGCACAGATACGCAGTATTTT
V gene: TRBV19; J gene: TRBJ1-5; D gene: TRBD1; CDR3 protein: CATTQTGGGQPQHF; CDR3 DNA: TGTGCCACCACTCAGACAGGGGGCGGTCAGCCCCAGCATTTT
V gene: TRBV11-2; J gene: TRBJ2-7; D gene: TRBD1; CDR3 protein: CASSPPGQGHEQYF; CDR3 DNA: TGTGCCAGCAGCCCTCCGGGACAGGGCCACGAGCAGTACTTC
V gene: TRBV10-3; J gene: TRBJ2-3; D gene: TRBD2; CDR3 protein: CAISDRTSGGGADTQYF; CDR3 DNA: TGTGCCATCAGTGATAGGACTAGCGGGGGAGGGGCAGATACGCAGTATTTT
V gene: TRBV4-1; J gene: TRBJ1-6; D gene: TRBD1; CDR3 protein: CASSQDGQGARSPLHF; CDR3 DNA: TGCGCCAGTAGCCAAGACGGACAGGGGGCAAGGTCACCCCTCCACTTT
V gene: TRBV29-1; J gene: TRBJ1-2; D gene: -; CDR3 protein: CSVDQGSDGYTF; CDR3 DNA: TGCAGCGTTGATCAGGGATCGGATGGCTACACCTTC
V gene: TRBV5-6; J gene: TRBJ1-2; D gene: -; CDR3 protein: CASSLYKTGQLNGYTF; CDR3 DNA: TGTGCCAGCAGCTTATATAAAACAGGCCAATTGAATGGCTACACCTTC